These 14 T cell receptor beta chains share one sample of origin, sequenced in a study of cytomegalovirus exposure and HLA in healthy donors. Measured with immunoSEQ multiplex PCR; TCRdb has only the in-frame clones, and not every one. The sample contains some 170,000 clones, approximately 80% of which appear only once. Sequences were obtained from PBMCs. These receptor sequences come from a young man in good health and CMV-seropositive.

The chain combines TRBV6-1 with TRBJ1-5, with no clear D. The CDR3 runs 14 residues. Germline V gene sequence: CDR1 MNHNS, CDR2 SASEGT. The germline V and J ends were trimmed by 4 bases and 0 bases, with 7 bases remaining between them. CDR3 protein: CASSGANSNQPQHF. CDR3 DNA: TGTGCCAGCAGTGGGGCAAATAGCAATCAGCCCCAGCATTTT.

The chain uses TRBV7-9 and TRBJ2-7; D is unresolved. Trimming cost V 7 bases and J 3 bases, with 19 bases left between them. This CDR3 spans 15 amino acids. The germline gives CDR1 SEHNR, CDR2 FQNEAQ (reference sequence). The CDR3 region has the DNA TGTGCCAGCACCTCTTTAACGCCAGGATACTACGAGCAGTACTTC. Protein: CASTSLTPGYYEQYF.

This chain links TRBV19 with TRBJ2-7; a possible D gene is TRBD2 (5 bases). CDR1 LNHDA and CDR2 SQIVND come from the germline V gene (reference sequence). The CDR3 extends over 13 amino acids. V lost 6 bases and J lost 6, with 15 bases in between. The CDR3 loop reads CASSAGVGPEQYF. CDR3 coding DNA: TGTGCCAGTAGCGCCGGGGTAGGGCCCGAGCAGTACTTC.

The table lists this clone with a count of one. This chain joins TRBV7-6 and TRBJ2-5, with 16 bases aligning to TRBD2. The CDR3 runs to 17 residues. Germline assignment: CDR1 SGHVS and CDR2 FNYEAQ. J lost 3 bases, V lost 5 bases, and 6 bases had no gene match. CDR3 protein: CASSGAGTSGGEETQYF. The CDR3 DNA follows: TGTGCCAGCAGCGGGGCCGGGACTAGCGGGGGGGAAGAGACCCAGTACTTC.

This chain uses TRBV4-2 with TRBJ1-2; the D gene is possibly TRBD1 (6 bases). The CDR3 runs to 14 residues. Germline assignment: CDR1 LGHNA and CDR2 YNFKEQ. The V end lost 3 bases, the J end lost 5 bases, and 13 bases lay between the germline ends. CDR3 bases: TGTGCCAGCAGCCAGTACAGGGAATTATATGGCTACACCTTC. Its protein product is CASSQYRELYGYTF.

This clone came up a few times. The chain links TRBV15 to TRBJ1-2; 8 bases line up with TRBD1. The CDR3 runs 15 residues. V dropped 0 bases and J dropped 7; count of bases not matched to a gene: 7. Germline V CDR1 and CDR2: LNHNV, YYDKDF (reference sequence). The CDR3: CATSREVSRGPGYTF. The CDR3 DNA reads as TGTGCCACCAGCAGAGAGGTGTCCAGGGGGCCTGGCTACACCTTC.

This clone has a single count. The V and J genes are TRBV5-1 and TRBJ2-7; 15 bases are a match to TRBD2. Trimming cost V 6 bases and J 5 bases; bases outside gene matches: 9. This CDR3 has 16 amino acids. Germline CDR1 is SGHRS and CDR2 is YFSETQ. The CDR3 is CASTPGLAGGWNEQYF. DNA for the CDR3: TGCGCCAGCACACCGGGACTAGCGGGGGGTTGGAACGAGCAGTACTTC.

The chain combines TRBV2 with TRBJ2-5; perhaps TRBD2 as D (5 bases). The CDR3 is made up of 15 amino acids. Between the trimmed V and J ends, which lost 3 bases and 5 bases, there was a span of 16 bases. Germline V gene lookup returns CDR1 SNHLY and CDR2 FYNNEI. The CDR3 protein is CASSEETTSGETQYF. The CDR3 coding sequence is TGTGCCAGCAGTGAGGAGACTACCTCGGGGGAGACCCAGTACTTC.

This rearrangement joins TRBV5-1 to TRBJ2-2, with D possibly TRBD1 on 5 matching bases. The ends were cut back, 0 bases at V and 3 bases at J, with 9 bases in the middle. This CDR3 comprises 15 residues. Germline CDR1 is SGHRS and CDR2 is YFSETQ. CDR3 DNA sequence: TGCGCCAGCAGCTTGGTAGGGGTCGACACCGGGGAGCTGTTTTTT. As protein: CASSLVGVDTGELFF.

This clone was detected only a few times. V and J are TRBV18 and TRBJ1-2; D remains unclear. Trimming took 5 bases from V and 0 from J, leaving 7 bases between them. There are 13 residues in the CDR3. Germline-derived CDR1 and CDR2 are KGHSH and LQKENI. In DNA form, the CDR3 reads TGTGCCAGCTCAGAGGGAGCTAACTATGGCTACACCTTC. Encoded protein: CASSEGANYGYTF. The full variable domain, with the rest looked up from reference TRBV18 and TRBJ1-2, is NAGVMQNPRHLVRRRGQEARLRCSPMKGHSHVYWYRQLPEEGLKFMVYLQKENIIDESGMPKERFSAEFPKEGPSILRIQQVVRGDSAAYFCASSEGANYGYTFGSGTRLTVV.

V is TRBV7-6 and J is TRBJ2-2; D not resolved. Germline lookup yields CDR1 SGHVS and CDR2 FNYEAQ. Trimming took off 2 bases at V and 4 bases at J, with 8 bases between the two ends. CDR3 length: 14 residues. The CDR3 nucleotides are TGTGCCAGCAGCTTACAGGAACCCACCGGGGAGCTGTTTTTT. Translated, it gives CASSLQEPTGELFF.

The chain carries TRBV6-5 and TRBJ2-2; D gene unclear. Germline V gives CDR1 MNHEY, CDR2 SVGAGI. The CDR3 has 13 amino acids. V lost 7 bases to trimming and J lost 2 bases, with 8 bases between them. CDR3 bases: TGTGCCAGCATGGGCCACAACACCGGGGAGCTGTTTTTT. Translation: CASMGHNTGELFF.

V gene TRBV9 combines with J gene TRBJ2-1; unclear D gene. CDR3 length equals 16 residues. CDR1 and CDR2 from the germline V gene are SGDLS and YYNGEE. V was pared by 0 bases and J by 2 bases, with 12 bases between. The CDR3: CASSVGAPVAYNEQFF. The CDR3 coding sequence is TGTGCCAGCAGCGTAGGAGCTCCGGTCGCCTACAATGAGCAGTTCTTC.

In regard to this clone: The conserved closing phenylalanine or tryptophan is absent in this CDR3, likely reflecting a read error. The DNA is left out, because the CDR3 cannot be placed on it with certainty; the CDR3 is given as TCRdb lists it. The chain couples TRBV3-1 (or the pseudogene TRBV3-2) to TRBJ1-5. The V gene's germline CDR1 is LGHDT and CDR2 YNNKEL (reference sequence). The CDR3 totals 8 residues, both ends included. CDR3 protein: CASRLSRG.